These 20 T cell receptor beta chains originate from one sample sequenced in a study of neurological immune-mediated disorders. TCRdb reprocessed the 5' RACE reads via MiXCR and lists one record per CDR3 protein. This table has fewer than 85,000 distinct CDR3 sequences, about 5.2% appearing once. Sequencing was done on a sample of PBMCs. Receptor source: a woman aged 25 to 39 with multiple sclerosis.

This clonotype appeared many times. This sequence joins TRBV7-2 and TRBJ1-5; no firm D call. V was trimmed by 4 bases and J by 5 bases, leaving 12 bases between them. Per germline, CDR1 SGHTA and CDR2 FQGNSA. The CDR3 consists of 14 residues. DNA for the CDR3: TGTGCCAGCAGCTCTAGAGTCGGCGATCAGCCCCAGCATTTT. It is translated as CASSSRVGDQPQHF.

The sample holds a few counts of this clonotype. The J gene is TRBJ2-1, the V gene TRBV20-1; tentatively, D is TRBD1 or TRBD2 (5 bases each). Germline V gene lookup returns CDR1 DFQATT and CDR2 SNEGSKA (reference sequence). V was trimmed by 3 bases and J by 11 bases, leaving 11 bases between them. CDR3 length: 11 amino acids. The CDR3 DNA follows: TGCAGTGCTAGGCGTGAGGGGAAGCAGTTCTTC. This gives the protein CSARREGKQFF.

The rearrangement links TRBV25-1 to TRBJ2-7; TRBD1 is a possible D gene (5 bases). Germline V CDR1 and CDR2: MGHDK, SYGVNS. The CDR3 runs 14 residues. Trimming stripped 8 bases from V and 0 bases from J, with 14 bases between. The CDR3 reads CASDPPRASYEQYF. CDR3 in DNA: TGTGCCAGCGACCCGCCCAGGGCCTCCTACGAGCAGTACTTC.

The chain links TRBV5-1 to TRBJ2-3, with D tentatively TRBD2 (5 bases). The CDR3 has 15 amino acids. V was trimmed by 5 bases and J by 3 bases, leaving 16 bases between them. Germline lookup yields CDR1 SGHRS and CDR2 YFSETQ. In DNA, the CDR3 is TGCGCCAGCAGAGGAACCGGGGTGGTGACAGATACGCAGTATTTT. This codes for CASRGTGVVTDTQYF. The full variable domain, in which reference TRBV5-1 and TRBJ2-3 provide the parts outside the CDR3, is KAGVTQTPRYLIKTRGQQVTLSCSPISGHRSVSWYQQTPGQGLQFLFEYFSETQRNKGNFPGRFSGRQFSNSRSEMNVSTLELGDSALYLCASRGTGVVTDTQYFGPGTRLTVL.

This clonotype has at least ten counts. V gene TRBV11-2 combines with J gene TRBJ1-2, with D uncertain. The germline V gene has CDR1 SGHAT and CDR2 FQNNGV. V shed 6 bases and J shed 2 bases, with 7 bases lying between them. The CDR3 sequence is 12 residues long. CDR3 loop: CASSRENYGYTF. CDR3 bases: TGTGCCAGCAGTAGGGAAAACTATGGCTACACCTTC.

This clonotype showed up just a few times. The rearrangement links TRBV10-3 to TRBJ1-1; a possible D gene is TRBD1 (6 bases). CDR3 size: 14 residues. Trimming left V 6 bases short and J 2 bases short, with 13 bases between. Looked up from germline, CDR1 is ENHRY and CDR2 is SYGVKD. CDR3 amino acids: CAIRLRQDNTEAFF. The DNA for the CDR3 is TGTGCCATCAGACTCCGACAGGACAACACTGAAGCTTTCTTT.

This clonotype was recorded many times. The CDR3, as DNA: TGCAGTGCTAGGGGGACTGTAGAAGAGACCCAGTACTTC. Encoded protein: CSARGTVEETQYF. The gene calls are TRBV20-1 and TRBJ2-5, with D perhaps matching TRBD2 (6 bases). This CDR3 region has 13 residues. V lost 3 bases and J lost 3, with 11 bases in between. The V gene's germline CDR1 is DFQATT and CDR2 SNEGSKA (reference sequence).

The table lists this clonotype with a few counts. V is TRBV7-3 and J is TRBJ2-3; D call uncertain. Trimming removed 5 bases from V and 1 base from J, with 10 bases in between. The CDR3 length is 14 residues. Germline CDR1 and CDR2: SGHTA and FQGTGA. CDR3 in amino acids: CASSPPRGTDTQYF. The CDR3 DNA sequence: TGTGCCAGCAGCCCTCCTAGGGGCACAGATACGCAGTATTTT. The full variable domain, its missing parts supplied by reference TRBV7-3 and TRBJ2-3, is GAGVSQTPSNKVTEKGKYVELRCDPISGHTALYWYRQSLGQGPEFLIYFQGTGAADDSGLPNDRFFAVRPEGSVSTLKIQRTERGDSAVYLCASSPPRGTDTQYFGPGTRLTVL.

This clonotype has at least ten counts. The V and J genes are TRBV6-5 and TRBJ2-1, with 7 bases matching TRBD1. V shed 6 bases, J shed 7 bases, and the junction held 3 bases outside the gene matches. The length of the CDR3 is 12 residues. Germline loops: CDR1 MNHEY, CDR2 SVGAGI. This CDR3 reads CASSPGGNEQFF. The CDR3 nucleotides read TGTGCCAGCAGCCCAGGGGGTAATGAGCAGTTCTTC.

This clonotype was detected ten times or more. This chain's CDR3 is CASSMGLARGEQYF. For the CDR3, the DNA is TGTGCCAGCAGCATGGGACTAGCGAGGGGCGAGCAGTACTTC. This chain uses TRBV5-6 with TRBJ2-7; 10 nucleotides align to TRBD2. Germline CDR1 SGHDT, CDR2 YYEEEE. V dropped 4 bases and J dropped 6; count of bases not matched to a gene: 7. The CDR3 is made up of 14 amino acids.

This clonotype occurred a few times. The chain combines TRBV19 with TRBJ2-1; either TRBD1 or TRBD2 may fit D (5 bases each). Between the trimmed V and J ends, which lost 1 base and 8 bases, there was a span of 12 bases. The CDR3 covers 14 residues. The germline V gene has CDR1 LNHDA and CDR2 SQIVND (reference sequence). As DNA, the CDR3 is TGTGCCAGTAGTATAGGTCGGGTGGGGGATGAGCAGTTCTTC. This encodes CASSIGRVGDEQFF.

This clonotype was detected many times. The rearrangement links TRBV5-1 to TRBJ1-3; D might be TRBD1 (6 bases). This CDR3 spans 16 amino acids. Germline-derived CDR1 and CDR2 are SGHRS and YFSETQ. V was pared by 4 bases and J by 0 bases, with 14 bases between. Here the CDR3 DNA reads TGCGCCAGCAGCCCTCGGACAGCTTACTCTGGAAACACCATATATTTT. Its translation: CASSPRTAYSGNTIYF.

Many counts were recorded for this clonotype. The chain has TRBV3-1 and TRBJ2-7, with a tentative D call TRBD2 (6 bases). Germline CDR1 and CDR2: LGHDT and YNNKEL (reference sequence). The CDR3 loop spans 16 amino acids. V was pared by 1 base and J by 5 bases, with 18 bases between. The CDR3 nucleotides are TGTGCCAGCAGCCAAGCACTAGCCCCCCTTCGGGACGAGCAGTACTTC. It is translated as CASSQALAPLRDEQYF.

The chain joins TRBV5-1 to TRBJ2-1, with D uncertain. The length of the CDR3 is 13 residues. Looked up from germline, CDR1 is SGHRS and CDR2 is YFSETQ. The ends were cut back, 0 bases at V and 5 bases at J, with 6 bases in the middle. The CDR3, as DNA: TGCGCCAGCAGCTTGGAACCAGACAATGAGCAGTTCTTC. The encoded protein is CASSLEPDNEQFF.

This clonotype was detected ten times or more. The V gene is TRBV4-1, the J gene TRBJ2-5, with D perhaps being TRBD1 or TRBD2 (5 bases each). The V end lost 0 bases, the J end lost 3 bases, and 8 bases lay between the germline ends. CDR1 and CDR2 from the germline V gene are MGHRA and YSYEKL. The CDR3 runs 14 residues. For the CDR3, the DNA is TGCGCCAGCAGCCAAGAGGGACCCAAAGAGACCCAGTACTTC. The encoded protein is CASSQEGPKETQYF.

V usage is TRBV30 and J usage is TRBJ1-1; D unclear. Germline V gives CDR1 GTSNPN, CDR2 SVGIG (reference sequence). The V gene lost 2 bases and the J gene lost 0 bases, with 7 bases spanning the gap. CDR3 length equals 13 residues. In DNA, the CDR3 is TGTGCCTGGAGTCCGGGCGTGAACACTGAAGCTTTCTTT. As protein: CAWSPGVNTEAFF.

This clonotype was seen many times. This chain connects TRBV5-5 to TRBJ2-5; perhaps D is TRBD1 or TRBD2 (6 bases each). Looked up from germline, CDR1 is SGHKS and CDR2 is YYEKEE (reference sequence). The CDR3 sequence is 15 residues long. V was pared by 0 bases and J by 4 bases, with 13 bases between. CDR3 region: CASSLDGGRGETQYF. The CDR3 DNA follows: TGTGCCAGCAGCTTGGATGGGGGGCGGGGAGAGACCCAGTACTTC.

This clonotype was detected ten times or more. CDR3 DNA: TGTGCCAGCAGTTTTTTAGATACGCAGTATTTT. This translates into CASSFLDTQYF. The rearrangement uses TRBV28 and TRBJ2-3; D not resolved. Germline loops: CDR1 MDHEN, CDR2 SYDVKM. CDR3 length equals 11 residues. V was shortened by 3 bases and J by 5 bases, with 3 bases between the two germline ends.

The chain carries TRBV5-6 and TRBJ2-2; D not resolved. Deletions cut 0 bases from V and 0 bases from J, with 9 bases between. The CDR3 covers 16 residues. Per the germline V gene, CDR1 is SGHDT and CDR2 is YYEEEE. The CDR3 sequence: CASSLERITNTGELFF. CDR3 sequence (DNA): TGTGCCAGCAGCTTGGAAAGGATTACGAACACCGGGGAGCTGTTTTTT.

This clonotype occurred a few times. Being one base from a much bigger clone, this may be a read error. The rearrangement links TRBV10-3 to TRBJ2-1; 8 nucleotides align to TRBD2. CDR1 ENHRY and CDR2 SYGVKD come from the germline V gene. Germline trimming cut 8 bases from V and 7 bases from J; bases unmatched to any gene: 4. The length of the CDR3 is 12 residues. The CDR3 DNA sequence: TGTGCCATCTCTTTAGCGGGAAATGAGCAGTTCTTC. Translating it yields CAISLAGNEQFF.